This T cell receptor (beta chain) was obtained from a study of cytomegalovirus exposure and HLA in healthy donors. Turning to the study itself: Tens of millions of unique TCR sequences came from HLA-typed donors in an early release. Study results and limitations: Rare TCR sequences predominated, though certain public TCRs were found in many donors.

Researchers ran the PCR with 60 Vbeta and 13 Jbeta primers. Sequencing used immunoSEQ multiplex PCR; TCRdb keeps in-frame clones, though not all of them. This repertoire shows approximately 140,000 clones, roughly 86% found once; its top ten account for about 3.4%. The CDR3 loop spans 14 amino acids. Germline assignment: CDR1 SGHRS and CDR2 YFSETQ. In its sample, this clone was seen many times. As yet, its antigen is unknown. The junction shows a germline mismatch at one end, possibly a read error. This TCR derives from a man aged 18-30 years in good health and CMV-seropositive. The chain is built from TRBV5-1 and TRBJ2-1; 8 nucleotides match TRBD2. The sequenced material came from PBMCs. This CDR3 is CASSLGLAWEGWLF. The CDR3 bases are TGCGCCAGCAGCTTGGGACTAGCGTGGGAGGGGTGGCTCTTC.